Presented here are 27 T cell receptor beta chains from one specimen sequenced in a study of T cell therapy after organ transplantation. The antigens these receptors bind are not known. Profiled with immunoSEQ multiplex PCR; TCRdb holds only in-frame clones, not every one. The repertoire includes roughly 48,000 clones, approximately 94% of them detected once, and about 2.9% sits in the top ten. Sequencing used CD8+ T cells from blood, obtained before autologous CMV-specific T cell therapy. The receptors derive from a human patient who had received a solid organ transplant and had CMV disease.

The J gene is TRBJ1-4, the V gene TRBV4-2; D remains ambiguous. CDR3 length equals 18 residues. With 1 base removed from V and 0 bases from J, the gap between germline ends came to 15 bases. Germline V lookup: CDR1 LGHNA, CDR2 YNFKEQ. CDR3 residues: CASSQGASTSATNEKLFF. DNA of the CDR3: TGTGCCAGCAGCCAAGGGGCCAGTACATCGGCAACTAATGAAAAACTGTTTTTT.

This rearrangement joins TRBV6-1 to TRBJ2-7; 13 positions agree with TRBD2. The length of the CDR3 is 15 residues. V shed 1 base and J 3 bases; nucleotides not matched to a gene: 0. The V gene's germline CDR1 is MNHNS and CDR2 SASEGT. The CDR3 DNA reads as TGTGCCAGCAGTGAAGGGACTAGCGGGAGCTACGAGCAGTACTTC. This gives the protein CASSEGTSGSYEQYF.

This clone has a single count. This chain links TRBV25-1 with TRBJ1-6; D unresolved. Germline assignment: CDR1 MGHDK and CDR2 SYGVNS. Trimming removed 3 bases at V and 11 bases at J, with 11 bases between. The CDR3 runs 13 residues. The DNA for the CDR3 is TGTGCCAGCAGTGATAAGGAAGGCACACCCCTCCACTTT. This codes for CASSDKEGTPLHF.

The CDR3 loop is CASSLDREGFFQTQYF. The CDR3 region has the DNA TGTGCCAGCAGCTTAGATAGGGAGGGCTTCTTTCAGACCCAGTACTTC. The chain is built from TRBV7-2 and TRBJ2-5, with 7 bases lining up with TRBD2. The germline gives CDR1 SGHTA, CDR2 FQGNSA. This CDR3 is built from 16 residues. Trimming removed 1 base from V and 6 bases from J; junction bases left unmatched: 11.

This sequence joins TRBV7-9 and TRBJ2-3; D not certain. Germline V gene sequence: CDR1 SEHNR, CDR2 FQNEAQ (reference sequence). Trimming took 5 bases from V and 7 from J, leaving 16 bases between them. This CDR3 has 14 residues. The CDR3, as DNA: TGTGCCAGCAGCCCCGTCCCGCTAGGAAATACGCAGTATTTT. Translated: CASSPVPLGNTQYF.

This chain joins TRBV5-1 and TRBJ2-7; 9 bases align to TRBD1. The V and J ends lost 3 bases and 5 bases, in that order; junction bases with no gene match: 6. The CDR3 sequence is 14 residues long. The V gene's germline CDR1 is SGHRS and CDR2 YFSETQ. The CDR3 DNA follows: TGCGCCAGCAGCTATGGGACAGGGATGGACGAGCAGTACTTC. It encodes CASSYGTGMDEQYF.

This chain joins TRBV7-6 and TRBJ2-7, with 14 bases aligning to TRBD2. V was clipped by 5 bases and J by 0 bases; unmatched bases: 6. The CDR3 is made up of 17 amino acids. Germline V gene lookup returns CDR1 SGHVS and CDR2 FNYEAQ. The CDR3 DNA follows: TGTGCCAGCAGCCCCTGGACTAGCGGGAGGAGCTCCTACGAGCAGTACTTC. Protein product: CASSPWTSGRSSYEQYF. The complete variable domain, with remaining parts taken from reference TRBV7-6 and TRBJ2-7, reads GAGVSQSPRYKVTKRGQDVALRCDPISGHVSLYWYRQALGQGPEFLTYFNYEAQQDKSGLPNDRFSAERPEGSISTLTIQRTEQRDSAMYRCASSPWTSGRSSYEQYFGPGTRLTVT.

The V and J genes are TRBV19 and TRBJ1-5, with TRBD1 identical over 7 bases. Germline loops: CDR1 LNHDA, CDR2 SQIVND (reference sequence). The CDR3 runs to 15 residues. The junction had 4 bases not matched to a gene; V was cut back by 5 bases and J by 0 bases. CDR3 protein: CASSGGQHSNQPQHF. The CDR3 DNA sequence: TGTGCCAGTAGTGGGGGACAGCATAGCAATCAGCCCCAGCATTTT.

As regards this clone: Germline is not matched at one junction end, which may reflect a read error. The V call is TRBV6-5, the J call TRBJ2-7, with TRBD2 matching over 8 bases. The germline gives CDR1 MNHEY, CDR2 SVGAGI. The CDR3 extends over 14 amino acids. The chain's CDR3 is CASNYELAGYEQYF. The CDR3 DNA is TGTGCCAGCAATTACGAGCTAGCGGGCTACGAGCAGTACTTC.

This clone came up once. V gene TRBV7-9 combines with J gene TRBJ2-7, with D perhaps matching TRBD2 (6 bases). The V end was cut by 5 bases, the J end by 5 bases, with 10 bases between. CDR3 size: 12 residues. Germline V gene lookup returns CDR1 SEHNR and CDR2 FQNEAQ (reference sequence). CDR3 in amino acids: CASSHGGNEQYF. The CDR3 nucleotides read TGTGCCAGCAGCCATGGGGGGAACGAGCAGTACTTC.

This clone was detected only once. V is TRBV4-2 and J is TRBJ1-2, with D possibly TRBD1 on 6 matching bases. V was pared by 1 base and J by 4 bases, with 16 bases between. Germline V lookup: CDR1 LGHNA, CDR2 YNFKEQ. The CDR3 contains 16 residues. In DNA, the CDR3 is TGTGCCAGCAGCCAAGCGGACCTGGGACAAACCTATGGCTACACCTTC. Protein: CASSQADLGQTYGYTF.

This chain joins TRBV12-5 and TRBJ1-1, with a weak D call TRBD1 (6 bases). There are 11 residues in the CDR3. Trimming stripped 7 bases from V and 8 bases from J, with 11 bases between. Per the germline V gene, CDR1 is LGHNT and CDR2 is FRNRAP. The CDR3 DNA reads TGTGCTAGTGCCCTAGGGGGGGAAGCTTTCTTT. Translated: CASALGGEAFF.

The chain uses TRBV7-6 and TRBJ1-1; D unclear. Deletions cut 4 bases from V and 5 bases from J, with 8 bases between. In germline, CDR1 is SGHVS, CDR2 FNYEAQ. The CDR3 is 12 amino acids. The CDR3 DNA reads as TGTGCCAGCAGCTCAGACCTTACTGAAGCTTTCTTT. Its protein is CASSSDLTEAFF.

This chain uses TRBV5-6 with TRBJ2-7; 8 nucleotides agree with TRBD2. Germline V gene data show CDR1 as SGHDT and CDR2 as YYEEEE. J lost 5 bases, V lost 4 bases, and 5 bases had no gene match. The CDR3 loop spans 13 amino acids. CDR3 nucleotide sequence: TGTGCCAGCAGCACCGCGGGGGGCCACGAGCAGTACTTC. Translated, it gives CASSTAGGHEQYF.

This clone was seen once. The chain carries TRBV5-4 and TRBJ2-5, with D possibly matching TRBD1 (6 bases). The CDR3 is made up of 14 amino acids. Per germline, CDR1 SGHNT and CDR2 YYREEE (reference sequence). The V end was cut by 9 bases, the J end by 5 bases, with 20 bases between. CDR3 nucleotides: TGTGCCACCTCATACCGGGCCCAGGGGGAGACCCAGTACTTC. Protein product: CATSYRAQGETQYF.

In its sample, this clone was seen once. The V call is TRBV5-6, the J call TRBJ1-4; TRBD1 matches 8 bases. V trimming: 3 bases; J trimming: 0 bases; junction bases outside the gene matches: 4. CDR3 length: 16 residues. CDR1 is SGHDT, CDR2 YYEEEE, per germline. The DNA of the CDR3 is TGTGCCAGCAGCTCCGCACAGGGGGCAACTAATGAAAAACTGTTTTTT. Translated: CASSSAQGATNEKLFF.

The chain carries TRBV13 and TRBJ1-2; a weak D match, TRBD1 (6 bases). Germline CDR1 reads PRHDT; CDR2 reads FYEKMQ (reference sequence). Trimming left V 0 bases short and J 4 bases short, with 15 bases between. The CDR3 length is 16 residues. The CDR3 nucleotides read TGTGCCAGCAGCTTAGGCGGGGCGGGGGCGGTCTATGGCTACACCTTC. Protein product: CASSLGGAGAVYGYTF. The full variable domain, rest sourced from reference TRBV13 and TRBJ1-2, is AAGVIQSPRHLIKEKRETATLKCYPIPRHDTVYWYQQGPGQDPQFLISFYEKMQSDKGSIPDRFSAQQFSDYHSELNMSSLELGDSALYFCASSLGGAGAVYGYTFGSGTRLTVV.

CDR3: CASSQDTFVVGNEKLFF. For the CDR3, the DNA is TGTGCCAGCAGCCAAGATACCTTCGTGGTGGGTAATGAAAAACTGTTTTTT. V usage is TRBV14 and J usage is TRBJ1-4; no firm D call. The CDR3 consists of 17 residues. CDR1 is SGHDN and CDR2 is FVKESK in the germline V gene. V was pared by 0 bases and J by 4 bases, with 15 bases between.

The chain carries TRBV7-6 and TRBJ2-1; D is unresolved. CDR1 and CDR2 from the germline V gene are SGHVS and FNYEAQ. The CDR3 spans 13 residues. Trimming removed 1 base from V and 7 bases from J, with 8 bases in between. CDR3 sequence: CASSLGTGNEQFF. The CDR3 bases are TGTGCCAGCAGCTTAGGAACCGGAAATGAGCAGTTCTTC.

V usage is TRBV6-5 and J usage is TRBJ2-7; maybe TRBD1 (6 bases). V lost 5 bases, J lost 3 bases, and 11 bases lay in between. The germline V gene encodes CDR1 MNHEY and CDR2 SVGAGI. This CDR3 comprises 13 residues. The DNA of the CDR3 is TGTGCCAGCAGTCCAGGACAGCACTACGAGCAGTACTTC. This encodes CASSPGQHYEQYF.

The chain combines TRBV5-5 with TRBJ2-7, with 12 positions matching TRBD2. Germline V gene sequence: CDR1 SGHKS, CDR2 YYEKEE (reference sequence). The CDR3 has 15 residues. After removal of 4 bases from V and 1 base from J, the junction contained 3 bases not matched to a gene. Written as DNA, the CDR3 is TGTGCCAGCAGCGTACTAGCGGGAGGTTCCTACGAGCAGTACTTC. Residues: CASSVLAGGSYEQYF.

The chain employs TRBV7-9 and TRBJ1-2, with D perhaps TRBD1 (5 bases). Trimming removed 0 bases from V and 8 bases from J, with 16 bases in between. Per the germline V gene, CDR1 is SEHNR and CDR2 is FQNEAQ (reference sequence). This CDR3 contains 15 residues. This CDR3 is CASSLAMPGKGGYTF. The CDR3 coding sequence is TGTGCCAGCAGCTTAGCGATGCCAGGGAAGGGGGGCTACACCTTC.

This CDR3 is CSVARREGSYEQYF. Here the CDR3 DNA reads TGCAGCGTTGCGAGACGGGAGGGATCCTACGAGCAGTACTTC. This chain links TRBV29-1 with TRBJ2-7; 8 nucleotides agree with TRBD2. V was clipped by 4 bases and J by 1 base; unmatched bases: 6. The CDR3 spans 14 residues. Germline V lookup: CDR1 SQVTM, CDR2 ANQGSEA.

The chain is built from TRBV21-1 and TRBJ2-2; no check of the table's D call, TRBD2, against the DNA was made. TRBV21-1 is shown as a pseudogene. CDR3 length equals 16 residues. CDR3 DNA sequence: TGTGCCAGCACCCTAGGGGTAGCGGGAGTGTACGGGGAGCTGTTTTTT. Translating gives CASTLGVAGVYGELFF.

Comments on this clone: Other DNA sequences within the sample encode an identical CDR3. V and J are TRBV27 and TRBJ2-6; D is unresolved. With 2 bases removed from V and 0 bases from J, the gap between germline ends came to 2 bases. This CDR3 has 14 residues. The V gene's germline CDR1 is MNHEY and CDR2 SMNVEV (reference sequence). The CDR3, as DNA: TGTGCCAGCAGTTTACGCTCTGGGGCCAACGTCCTGACTTTC. The encoded protein is CASSLRSGANVLTF.

This sequence joins TRBV5-8 and TRBJ2-2; tentatively, D is TRBD1 or TRBD2 (6 bases each). CDR3 length: 14 amino acids. Germline V gives CDR1 SGHTS, CDR2 YDEGEE. V was cut by 4 bases and J by 6 bases, with 13 bases left in between. CDR3 protein: CASSPDGGSGELFF. CDR3 DNA sequence: TGTGCCAGCAGCCCCGACGGGGGCTCCGGGGAGCTGTTTTTT.

The rearrangement links TRBV29-1 to TRBJ1-6, with 9 nucleotides matching TRBD1. Trimming took 7 bases from V and 9 from J; bases not matched to a gene: 7. CDR3 length: 13 residues. Germline loops: CDR1 SQVTM, CDR2 ANQGSEA. The CDR3 bases are TGCAGCGCGGGACAGGGATCAGGTTCACCCCTCCACTTT. As protein: CSAGQGSGSPLHF.